This T cell receptor (beta chain) was observed in a study of shared T cell receptors in the human thymus. Produced via immunoSEQ multiplex PCR; TCRdb's table is partial and in-frame only. This repertoire shows around 730,000 clones, approximately 83% found once; its top ten account for more than 0.008%. On this clone itself: In the same sample, other DNA sequences code for this CDR3.

The data were also submitted as part of a second study, on human thymus T cells. That work adds: The people who donated were healthy Finnish babies having corrective surgery for congenital heart defects. Thymic samples were excised during corrective heart operations. Biased V and J segment usage appeared in thymus and peripheral blood. As related research reported, thymic repertoires overlapped highly among unrelated individuals.

This clonotype was sampled from a girl under three years old with a congenital heart defect. The sample consisted of thymocytes.

CDR3 in DNA: TGTGCCAGCAGTTCGGGGGGGGGTCCTGGGTGCACTGAAGCTTTCTTT. This translates into CASSSGGGPGCTEAFF. The chain has TRBV28 and TRBJ1-1; D perhaps matches TRBD1 (5 bases). The CDR3 has 16 residues. Trimming pared 4 bases from V and 4 bases from J, leaving 19 bases between. Germline V gene sequence: CDR1 MDHEN, CDR2 SYDVKM. Using reference TRBV28 and TRBJ1-1 for the parts outside the CDR3, the full variable domain is DVKVTQSSRYLVKRTGEKVFLECVQDMDHENMFWYRQDPGLGLRLIYFSYDVKMKEKGDIPEGYSVSREKKERFSLILESASTNQTSMYLCASSSGGGPGCTEAFFGQGTRLTVV.